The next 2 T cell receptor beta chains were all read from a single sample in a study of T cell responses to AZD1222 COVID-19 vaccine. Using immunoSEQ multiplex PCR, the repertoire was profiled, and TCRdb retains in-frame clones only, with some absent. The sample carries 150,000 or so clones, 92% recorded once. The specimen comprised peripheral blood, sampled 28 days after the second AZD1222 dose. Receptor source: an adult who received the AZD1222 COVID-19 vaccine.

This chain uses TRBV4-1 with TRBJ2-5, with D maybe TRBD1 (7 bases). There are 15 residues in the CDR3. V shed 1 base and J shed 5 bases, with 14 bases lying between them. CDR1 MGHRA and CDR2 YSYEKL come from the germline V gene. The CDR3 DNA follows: TGCGCCAGCAGCCAAGCGGAGGGACAGTGGGAGACCCAGTACTTC. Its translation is CASSQAEGQWETQYF.

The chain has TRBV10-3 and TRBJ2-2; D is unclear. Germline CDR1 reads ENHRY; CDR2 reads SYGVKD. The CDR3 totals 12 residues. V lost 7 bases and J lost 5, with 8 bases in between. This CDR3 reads CAIIAGTGELFF. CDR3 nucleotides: TGTGCCATCATAGCTGGGACCGGGGAGCTGTTTTTT.